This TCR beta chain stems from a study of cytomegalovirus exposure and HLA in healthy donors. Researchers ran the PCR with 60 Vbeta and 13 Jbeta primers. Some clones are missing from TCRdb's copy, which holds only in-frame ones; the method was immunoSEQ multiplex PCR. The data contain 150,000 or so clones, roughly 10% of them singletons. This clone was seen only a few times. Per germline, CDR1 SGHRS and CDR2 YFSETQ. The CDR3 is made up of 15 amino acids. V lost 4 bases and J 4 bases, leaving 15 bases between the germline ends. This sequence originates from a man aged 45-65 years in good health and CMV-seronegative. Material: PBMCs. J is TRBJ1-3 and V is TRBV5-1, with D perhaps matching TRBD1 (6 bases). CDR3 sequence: CASSTTGLEGNTIYF. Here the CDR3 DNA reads TGCGCCAGCAGCACAACAGGGTTGGAGGGAAACACCATATATTTT.